A single sample gave rise to the 24 T cell receptor beta chains below, sequenced in a study of CD8 T cells in Susac syndrome. With random hexamers, reverse transcription was performed on roughly 0.45 to 1 ug of RNA. One entry per CDR3 protein results from TCRdb running MiXCR on the immunoSEQ multiplex PCR reads. The profile shows 150,000 to 160,000 distinct CDR3 sequences, roughly 94% of them singletons. Sequenced sample: CD8+ T cells from PBMCs. Receptors originate from a human donor with multiple sclerosis.

This clonotype was counted once. The chain has TRBV7-9 and TRBJ2-2; weak D call: TRBD1 (6 bases). Trimming left V 5 bases short and J 0 bases short, with 13 bases between. From germline, CDR1 is SEHNR and CDR2 FQNEAQ (reference sequence). The length of the CDR3 is 16 residues. CDR3 sequence: CASSNLQGTNTGELFF. CDR3 coding DNA: TGTGCCAGCAGCAACCTTCAGGGGACGAACACCGGGGAGCTGTTTTTT.

V gene TRBV6-2 or TRBV6-3 combines with J gene TRBJ2-5, with TRBD1 matching over 9 bases. The CDR3 has 13 residues. Germline CDR1 MNHEY, CDR2 SVGEGT. V lost 6 bases to trimming and J lost 5 bases; unmatched junction nucleotides: 4. CDR3: CASSDRGDETQYF. In nucleotides, the CDR3 is TGTGCCAGCAGCGACAGGGGGGATGAGACCCAGTACTTC.

This sequence joins TRBV2 and TRBJ2-7; D gene ambiguous. This CDR3 has 14 amino acids. Trimming pared 6 bases from V and 4 bases from J, leaving 16 bases between. Looked up from germline, CDR1 is SNHLY and CDR2 is FYNNEI. The DNA for the CDR3 is TGTGCCAGCAGCGACGATCGTCACCCGTACGAGCAGTACTTC. Its protein product is CASSDDRHPYEQYF.

The chain has TRBV30 and TRBJ2-2; unclear D gene. CDR1 and CDR2 from the germline V gene are GTSNPN and SVGIG (reference sequence). V was trimmed by 0 bases and J by 5 bases, leaving 4 bases between them. The length of the CDR3 is 12 residues. The CDR3 protein is CAWSVLTGELFF. DNA for the CDR3: TGTGCCTGGAGTGTTTTAACCGGGGAGCTGTTTTTT.

The chain recombines TRBV29-1 with TRBJ1-2, with 8 bases that match TRBD1. The CDR3 covers 13 residues. The germline V gene has CDR1 SQVTM and CDR2 ANQGSEA. V was pared by 6 bases and J by 3 bases, with 6 bases of the junction left unmatched. The DNA for the CDR3 is TGCAGCGTGAAGACAGGGGCGGACTATGGCTACACCTTC. Protein: CSVKTGADYGYTF.

CDR3 DNA sequence: TGTGCCAGCAGCCAATGGTATGGATCCACGGCCTACGAGCAGTACTTC. The encoded protein is CASSQWYGSTAYEQYF. The V and J genes are TRBV3-1 and TRBJ2-7; D gene unclear. The germline V and J ends were trimmed by 2 bases and 2 bases, with 16 bases remaining between them. CDR1 is LGHDT, CDR2 YNNKEL, per germline (reference sequence). The CDR3 contains 16 residues.

Only a few counts were recorded for this clonotype. This chain connects TRBV14 to TRBJ1-6, with D hard to call. The V and J ends lost 0 bases and 0 bases respectively, with 3 bases between them. Germline CDR1 reads SGHDN; CDR2 reads FVKESK. This CDR3 region has 15 residues. The CDR3 nucleotides read TGTGCCAGCAGCCAAGAGGGCTCCTATAATTCACCCCTCCACTTT. Its translation is CASSQEGSYNSPLHF.

The chain carries TRBV6-5 and TRBJ1-1; no clear D. Germline CDR1 is MNHEY and CDR2 is SVGAGI. The CDR3 spans 15 residues. With 1 base removed from V and 3 bases from J, the gap between germline ends came to 12 bases. The CDR3: CASSYLYMADTEAFF. CDR3 nucleotide sequence: TGTGCCAGCAGTTACTTGTACATGGCGGACACTGAAGCTTTCTTT.

This clonotype was detected once. This chain joins TRBV9 and TRBJ2-6; 7 bases fit TRBD1. The J segment lost 0 bases and the V segment lost 3 bases, leaving 9 bases of the junction unmatched. CDR1 SGDLS and CDR2 YYNGEE come from the germline V gene. The CDR3 is 18 residues long. The CDR3 DNA follows: TGTGCCAGCAGCGACCCGGGACAGAGGGTCTCTGGGGCCAACGTCCTGACTTTC. Protein sequence: CASSDPGQRVSGANVLTF.

J is TRBJ1-5 and V is TRBV28; D is unclear. Germline V gene sequence: CDR1 MDHEN, CDR2 SYDVKM. V lost 2 bases, J lost 0 bases, and 5 bases lay in between. The CDR3 has 14 amino acids. CDR3 amino acids: CASSLHLSNQPQHF. CDR3 bases: TGTGCCAGCAGTTTACACCTTAGCAATCAGCCCCAGCATTTT.

This clonotype occurred once. This chain links TRBV14 with TRBJ2-7; TRBD1 agrees at 7 bases. This CDR3 has 13 residues. J gave up 7 bases and V 4 bases, and 7 bases lay outside the gene matches. Germline V gene lookup returns CDR1 SGHDN and CDR2 FVKESK. The CDR3 bases are TGTGCCAGCAGCCTGGGACAGCTTGGAGAGCAGTACTTC. It specifies CASSLGQLGEQYF.

V gene TRBV9 combines with J gene TRBJ2-7, with TRBD1 matching 7 bases. Trimming removed 7 bases from V and 5 bases from J; junction bases left unmatched: 9. The CDR3 runs 13 residues. Per the germline V gene, CDR1 is SGDLS and CDR2 is YYNGEE. The CDR3 reads CASSRGGFDEQYF. CDR3 nucleotides: TGTGCCAGCTCACGAGGGGGCTTCGACGAGCAGTACTTC.

The chain links TRBV5-1 to TRBJ1-2; the D gene is possibly TRBD1 (5 bases). Trimming stripped 3 bases from V and 6 bases from J, with 12 bases between. CDR1 and CDR2 from the germline V gene are SGHRS and YFSETQ. The CDR3 loop spans 13 amino acids. For the CDR3, the DNA is TGCGCCAGCAGCTGGACGGGGGGTGATGGCTACACCTTC. Translated, it gives CASSWTGGDGYTF.

CDR3: CAPKGRTGELFF. The CDR3 nucleotides are TGTGCCCCCAAGGGGCGCACCGGGGAGCTGTTTTTT. V and J are TRBV2 and TRBJ2-2; the D gene is possibly TRBD1 (5 bases). Germline V CDR1 and CDR2: SNHLY, FYNNEI. Between the trimmed V and J ends, which lost 11 bases and 4 bases, there was a span of 11 bases. The CDR3 has 12 amino acids.

This chain uses TRBV13 with TRBJ2-7, with D unclear. The CDR3 has 14 amino acids. Germline CDR1 is PRHDT and CDR2 is FYEKMQ (reference sequence). V lost 4 bases and J lost 0, with 10 bases in between. The CDR3 loop reads CASSYGSRSYEQYF. The CDR3 DNA sequence: TGTGCCAGCAGCTACGGGTCCCGCTCCTACGAGCAGTACTTC.

V gene TRBV18 combines with J gene TRBJ1-2; the match to TRBD1 covers 9 bases. CDR3 length: 15 amino acids. Germline CDR1 KGHSH, CDR2 LQKENI. Germline trimming cut 5 bases from V and 2 bases from J; bases unmatched to any gene: 6. CDR3 sequence (DNA): TGTGCCAGCTCAGAACCGGGACAGGGAAACTATGGCTACACCTTC. Protein product: CASSEPGQGNYGYTF.

The chain couples TRBV27 to TRBJ1-2; weak D call: TRBD1 (6 bases). Trimming took off 2 bases at V and 5 bases at J, with 18 bases between the two ends. CDR1 is MNHEY and CDR2 is SMNVEV in the germline V gene (reference sequence). There are 16 residues in the CDR3. For the CDR3, the DNA is TGTGCCAGCAGTTTAAGTCGCCCGGGGGGCGCATATGGCTACACCTTC. It encodes CASSLSRPGGAYGYTF.

The chain combines TRBV25-1 with TRBJ1-1; no clear D. Germline loops: CDR1 MGHDK, CDR2 SYGVNS. The V end was cut by 3 bases, the J end by 0 bases, with 8 bases between. The CDR3 has 14 amino acids. The CDR3 loop is CASSEPGMNTEAFF. In nucleotides, the CDR3 is TGTGCCAGCAGTGAGCCAGGTATGAACACTGAAGCTTTCTTT.

The chain recombines TRBV5-6 with TRBJ1-2; no clear D. V lost 1 base, J lost 12 bases, and 13 bases lay in between. The CDR3 has 12 amino acids. Germline CDR1 reads SGHDT; CDR2 reads YYEEEE. CDR3 bases: TGTGCCAGCAGCTTGTCCGGGGATCGTGACACCTTC. This gives the protein CASSLSGDRDTF. Looking up the rest from reference TRBV5-6 and TRBJ1-2 gives the full variable domain: DAGVTQSPTHLIKTRGQQVTLRCSPKSGHDTVSWYQQALGQGPQFIFQYYEEEERQRGNFPDRFSGHQFPNYSSELNVNALLLGDSALYLCASSLSGDRDTFGSGTRLTVV.

The gene calls are TRBV2 and TRBJ2-7, with a weak D call TRBD1 (8 bases). The germline V and J ends were trimmed by 7 bases and 2 bases, with 18 bases remaining between them. The CDR3 length is 15 residues. The germline V gene has CDR1 SNHLY and CDR2 FYNNEI. The CDR3 nucleotides are TGTGCCAGCAACCTAGGACAGGGACTACCCTACGAGCAGTACTTC. The encoded protein is CASNLGQGLPYEQYF.

V and J are TRBV3-1 and TRBJ2-7; 9 bases match TRBD2. V lost 0 bases to trimming and J lost 2 bases; unmatched junction nucleotides: 2. Germline V CDR1 and CDR2: LGHDT, YNNKEL (reference sequence). The CDR3 has 15 amino acids. DNA of the CDR3: TGTGCCAGCAGCCAAGAAGCTAGCGGGGCCTACGAGCAGTACTTC. It yields the protein CASSQEASGAYEQYF.

The chain joins TRBV19 to TRBJ1-1; D is unresolved. This CDR3 has 16 residues. V lost 3 bases, J lost 3 bases, and 17 bases lay in between. Per the germline V gene, CDR1 is LNHDA and CDR2 is SQIVND (reference sequence). The CDR3 DNA follows: TGTGCCAGTAGTATTCGGATAGGGCTTTACCACACTGAAGCTTTCTTT. Its protein is CASSIRIGLYHTEAFF.

This clonotype appeared a single time. V and J are TRBV29-1 and TRBJ2-2; D not certain. In germline, CDR1 is SQVTM, CDR2 ANQGSEA. The CDR3 sequence is 14 residues long. The germline V and J ends were trimmed by 3 bases and 0 bases, with 8 bases remaining between them. CDR3 sequence reads: CSVDLHTNTGELFF. CDR3 DNA: TGCAGCGTTGACCTGCATACGAACACCGGGGAGCTGTTTTTT.

The chain uses TRBV3-1 and TRBJ2-1; perhaps TRBD2 as D (6 bases). The CDR3 has 14 residues. V lost 4 bases and J 3 bases, leaving 10 bases between the germline ends. Germline-derived CDR1 and CDR2 are LGHDT and YNNKEL (reference sequence). The DNA of the CDR3 is TGTGCCAGCAGCCCTCGCGGGGACTACAATGAGCAGTTCTTC. This sequence encodes CASSPRGDYNEQFF.